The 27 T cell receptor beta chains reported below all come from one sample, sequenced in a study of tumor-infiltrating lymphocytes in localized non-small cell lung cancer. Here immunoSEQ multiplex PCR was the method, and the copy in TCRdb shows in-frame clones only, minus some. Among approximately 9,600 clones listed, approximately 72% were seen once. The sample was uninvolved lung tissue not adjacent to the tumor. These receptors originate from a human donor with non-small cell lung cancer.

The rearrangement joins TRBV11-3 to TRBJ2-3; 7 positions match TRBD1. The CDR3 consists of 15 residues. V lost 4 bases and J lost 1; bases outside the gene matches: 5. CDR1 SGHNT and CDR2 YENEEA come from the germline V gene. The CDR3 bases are TGTGCCAGCAGCTCAAGGACAGGACGCACAGATACGCAGTATTTT. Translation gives CASSSRTGRTDTQYF.

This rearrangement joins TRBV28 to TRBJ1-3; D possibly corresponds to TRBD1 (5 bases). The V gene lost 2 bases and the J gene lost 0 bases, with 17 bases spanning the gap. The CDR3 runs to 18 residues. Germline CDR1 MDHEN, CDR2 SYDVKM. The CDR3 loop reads CASSLGPGGGRSGNTIYF. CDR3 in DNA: TGTGCCAGCAGTTTAGGCCCGGGGGGAGGGCGCTCTGGAAACACCATATATTTT.

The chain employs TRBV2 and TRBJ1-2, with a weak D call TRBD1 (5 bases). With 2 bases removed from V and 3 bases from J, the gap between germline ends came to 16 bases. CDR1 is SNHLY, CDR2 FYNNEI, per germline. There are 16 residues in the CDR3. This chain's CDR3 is CASSETRQSIDYGYTF. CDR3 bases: TGTGCCAGCAGTGAAACACGACAGTCGATTGACTATGGCTACACCTTC.

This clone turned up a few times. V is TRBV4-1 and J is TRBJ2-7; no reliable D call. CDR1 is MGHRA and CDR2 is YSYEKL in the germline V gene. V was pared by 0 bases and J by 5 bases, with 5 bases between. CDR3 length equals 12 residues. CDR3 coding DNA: TGCGCCAGCAGCCAAGATATCCACGAGCAGTACTTC. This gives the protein CASSQDIHEQYF.

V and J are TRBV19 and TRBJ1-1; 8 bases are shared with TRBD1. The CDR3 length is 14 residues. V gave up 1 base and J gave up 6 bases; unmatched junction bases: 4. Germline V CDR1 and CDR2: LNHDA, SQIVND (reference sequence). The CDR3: CASSIGTGNAEAFF. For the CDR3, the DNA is TGTGCCAGTAGTATAGGGACAGGGAATGCTGAAGCTTTCTTT.

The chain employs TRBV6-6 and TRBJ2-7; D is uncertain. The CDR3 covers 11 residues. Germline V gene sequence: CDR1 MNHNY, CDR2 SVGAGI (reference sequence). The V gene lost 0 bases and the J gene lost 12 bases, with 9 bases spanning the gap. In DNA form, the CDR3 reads TGTGCCAGCAGTTACTCGGTTGATCTGTACTTC. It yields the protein CASSYSVDLYF.

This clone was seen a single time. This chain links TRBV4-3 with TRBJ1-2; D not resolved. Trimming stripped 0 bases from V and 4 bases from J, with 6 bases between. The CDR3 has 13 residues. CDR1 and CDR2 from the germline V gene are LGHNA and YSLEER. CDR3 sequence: CASSQDRFYGYTF. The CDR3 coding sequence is TGCGCCAGCAGCCAAGATAGATTCTATGGCTACACCTTC.

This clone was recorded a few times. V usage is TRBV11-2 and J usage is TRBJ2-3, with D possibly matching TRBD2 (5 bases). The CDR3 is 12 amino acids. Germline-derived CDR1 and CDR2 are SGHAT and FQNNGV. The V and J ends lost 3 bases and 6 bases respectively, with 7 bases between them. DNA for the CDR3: TGTGCCAGCAGCTTTAGCGAGGATACGCAGTATTTT. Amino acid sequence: CASSFSEDTQYF.

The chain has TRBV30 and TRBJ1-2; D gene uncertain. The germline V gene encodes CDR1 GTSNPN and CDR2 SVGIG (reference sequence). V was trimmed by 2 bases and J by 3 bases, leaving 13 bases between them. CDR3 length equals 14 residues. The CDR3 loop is CAWSMGSSDYGYTF. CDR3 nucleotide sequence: TGTGCCTGGAGTATGGGTTCCTCGGACTATGGCTACACCTTC.

For the CDR3, the DNA is TGCAGTGCTCCCCGGGGGACGGGCTACACCTTC. This gives the protein CSAPRGTGYTF. The rearrangement joins TRBV20-1 to TRBJ1-2, with D perhaps TRBD1 (5 bases). Trimming removed 5 bases from V and 8 bases from J, with 12 bases in between. The CDR3 runs 11 residues. CDR1 DFQATT and CDR2 SNEGSKA come from the germline V gene (reference sequence).

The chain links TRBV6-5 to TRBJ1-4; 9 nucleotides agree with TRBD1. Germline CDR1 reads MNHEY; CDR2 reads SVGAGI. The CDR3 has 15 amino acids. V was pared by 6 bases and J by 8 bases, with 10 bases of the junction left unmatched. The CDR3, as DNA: TGTGCCAGCAGGACAGGGGGGAATACGAGGGAAAAACTGTTTTTT. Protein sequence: CASRTGGNTREKLFF.

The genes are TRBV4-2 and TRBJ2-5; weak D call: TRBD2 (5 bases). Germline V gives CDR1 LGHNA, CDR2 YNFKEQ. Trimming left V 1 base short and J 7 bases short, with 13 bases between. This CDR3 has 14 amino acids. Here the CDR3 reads CASSQGTDRGTQYF. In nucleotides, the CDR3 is TGTGCCAGCAGCCAAGGTACAGATCGGGGGACCCAGTACTTC.

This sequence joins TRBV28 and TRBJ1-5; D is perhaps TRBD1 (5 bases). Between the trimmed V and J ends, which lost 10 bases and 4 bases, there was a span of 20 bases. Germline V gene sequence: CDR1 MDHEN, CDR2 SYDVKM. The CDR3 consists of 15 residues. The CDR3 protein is CAIGGRQGINQPQHF. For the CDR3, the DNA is TGTGCCATCGGAGGCCGGCAGGGAATAAATCAGCCCCAGCATTTT. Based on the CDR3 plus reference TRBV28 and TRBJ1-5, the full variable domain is DVKVTQSSRYLVKRTGEKVFLECVQDMDHENMFWYRQDPGLGLRLIYFSYDVKMKEKGDIPEGYSVSREKKERFSLILESASTNQTSMYLCAIGGRQGINQPQHFGDGTRLSIL.

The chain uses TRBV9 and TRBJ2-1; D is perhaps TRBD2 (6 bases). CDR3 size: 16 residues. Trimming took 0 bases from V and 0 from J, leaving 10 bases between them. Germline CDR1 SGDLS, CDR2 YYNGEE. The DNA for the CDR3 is TGTGCCAGCAGCGTAGGCCTAGCGTCCTCCTACAATGAGCAGTTCTTC. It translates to CASSVGLASSYNEQFF.

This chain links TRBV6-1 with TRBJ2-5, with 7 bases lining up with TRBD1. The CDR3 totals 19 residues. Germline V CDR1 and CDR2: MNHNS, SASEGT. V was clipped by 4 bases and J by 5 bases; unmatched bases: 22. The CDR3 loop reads CASSVTGELWNRPSETQYF. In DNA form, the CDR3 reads TGTGCCAGCAGTGTAACAGGGGAACTTTGGAATCGGCCGTCGGAGACCCAGTACTTC.

The CDR3 DNA is TGTGCCAGCTTCTGGACAGGGAACACTGAAGCTTTCTTT. Translated: CASFWTGNTEAFF. The V gene is TRBV28, the J gene TRBJ1-1; TRBD1 matches 7 bases. From germline, CDR1 is MDHEN and CDR2 SYDVKM. This CDR3 is built from 13 residues. V shed 8 bases, J shed 1 base, and the junction held 4 bases outside the gene matches.

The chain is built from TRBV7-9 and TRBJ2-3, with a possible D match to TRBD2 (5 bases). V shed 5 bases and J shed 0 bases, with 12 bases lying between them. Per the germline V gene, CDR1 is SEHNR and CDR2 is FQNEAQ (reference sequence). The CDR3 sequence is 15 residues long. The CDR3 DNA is TGTGCCAGCAGCGCCGGCTCGGGGAGCACAGATACGCAGTATTTT. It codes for CASSAGSGSTDTQYF.

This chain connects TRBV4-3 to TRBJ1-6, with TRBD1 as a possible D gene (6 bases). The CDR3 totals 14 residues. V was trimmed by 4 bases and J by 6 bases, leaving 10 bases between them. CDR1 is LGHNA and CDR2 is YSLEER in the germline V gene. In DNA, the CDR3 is TGCGCCAGCAGCCGTGTACAGGGTAATTCACCCCTCCACTTT. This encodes CASSRVQGNSPLHF.

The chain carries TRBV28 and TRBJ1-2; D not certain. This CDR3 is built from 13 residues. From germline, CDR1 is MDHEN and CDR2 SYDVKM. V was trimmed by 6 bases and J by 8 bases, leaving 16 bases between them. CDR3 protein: CASRTQAARGYTF. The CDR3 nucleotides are TGTGCCAGCAGAACCCAGGCCGCGCGGGGCTACACCTTC.

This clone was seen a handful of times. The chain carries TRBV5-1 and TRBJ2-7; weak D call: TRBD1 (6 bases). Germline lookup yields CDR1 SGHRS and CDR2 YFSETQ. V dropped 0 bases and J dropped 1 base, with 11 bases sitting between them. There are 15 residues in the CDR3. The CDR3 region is CASSLVAQGSYEQYF. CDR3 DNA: TGCGCCAGCAGCTTGGTCGCACAGGGTTCCTACGAGCAGTACTTC.

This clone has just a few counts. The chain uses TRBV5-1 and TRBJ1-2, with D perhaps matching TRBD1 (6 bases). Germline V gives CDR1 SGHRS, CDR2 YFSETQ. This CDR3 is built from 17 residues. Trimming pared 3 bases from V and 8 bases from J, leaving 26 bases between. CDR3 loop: CASSSRPAQGTSGGYTF. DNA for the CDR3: TGCGCCAGCAGCTCCCGGCCTGCACAGGGTACAAGTGGCGGCTACACCTTC.

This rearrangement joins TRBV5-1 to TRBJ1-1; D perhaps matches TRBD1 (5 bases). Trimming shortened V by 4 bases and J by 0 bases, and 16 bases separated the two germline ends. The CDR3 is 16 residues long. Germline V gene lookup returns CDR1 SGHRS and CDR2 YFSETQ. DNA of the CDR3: TGCGCCAGCAGCCGGGAACCCGGGACTTTGAACACTGAAGCTTTCTTT. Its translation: CASSREPGTLNTEAFF.

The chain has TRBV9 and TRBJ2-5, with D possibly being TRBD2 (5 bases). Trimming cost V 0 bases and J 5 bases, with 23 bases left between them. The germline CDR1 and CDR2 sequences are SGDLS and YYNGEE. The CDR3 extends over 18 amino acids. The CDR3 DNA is TGTGCCAGCAGCGTAGCTACGGTGGGTGCAGCCGGCGGGGAGACCCAGTACTTC. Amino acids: CASSVATVGAAGGETQYF.

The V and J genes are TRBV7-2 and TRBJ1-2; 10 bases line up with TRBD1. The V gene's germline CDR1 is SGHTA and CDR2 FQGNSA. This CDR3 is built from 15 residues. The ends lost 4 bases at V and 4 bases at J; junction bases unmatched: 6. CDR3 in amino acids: CASSSRTGGSYGYTF. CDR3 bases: TGTGCCAGCAGCTCAAGGACAGGGGGTAGCTATGGCTACACCTTC.

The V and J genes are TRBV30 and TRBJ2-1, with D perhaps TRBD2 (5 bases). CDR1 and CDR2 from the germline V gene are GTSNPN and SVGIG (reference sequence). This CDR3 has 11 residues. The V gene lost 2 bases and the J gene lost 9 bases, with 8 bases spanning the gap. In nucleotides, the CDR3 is TGTGCCTGGAGTTCACGGGGTGAGCAGTTCTTC. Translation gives CAWSSRGEQFF.

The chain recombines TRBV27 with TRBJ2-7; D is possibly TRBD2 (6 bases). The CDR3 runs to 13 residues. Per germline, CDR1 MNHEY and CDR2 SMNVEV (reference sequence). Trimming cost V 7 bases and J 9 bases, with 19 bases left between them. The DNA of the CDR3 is TGTGCCAGCAATCCGATCGGGGGAGGAAGGCAGTACTTC. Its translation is CASNPIGGGRQYF.

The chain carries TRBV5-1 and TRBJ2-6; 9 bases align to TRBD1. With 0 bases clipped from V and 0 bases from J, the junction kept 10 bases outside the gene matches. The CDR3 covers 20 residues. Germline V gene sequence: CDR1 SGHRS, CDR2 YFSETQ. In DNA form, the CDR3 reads TGCGCCAGCAGCTTGGTAAGGCCCGGGACAGGGACCTCTGGGGCCAACGTCCTGACTTTC. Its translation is CASSLVRPGTGTSGANVLTF.